This TCR beta chain derives from a study of T-cell memory formation after mild COVID-19. TCRdb used MiXCR to reprocess the 5' RACE reads, holding one entry per CDR3 protein. The profile shows roughly 600,000 distinct CDR3 sequences, over 15% of them singletons. Study results and limitations: A subset of responding clones appeared in pre-infection memory, suggesting cross-reactive memory joined.

Germline assignment: CDR1 SGHVS and CDR2 FNYEAQ. CDR3 length: 12 residues. With 5 bases removed from V and 11 bases from J, the gap between germline ends came to 15 bases. In the case of this clonotype: Antigen specificity is unknown.

Sequencing was performed on PBMCs or a T cell subset sorted from them (not recorded which). This receptor was identified in an adult woman who had mild COVID-19 (a few samples of this study predate the infection). Cell type and time point are not known. This chain links TRBV7-6 with TRBJ1-1, with unresolved D. CDR3 loop: CASSPRAGLAFF. The CDR3 nucleotides are TGTGCCAGCAGCCCGAGGGCCGGGTTGGCTTTCTTT. The full variable domain, in which reference TRBV7-6 and TRBJ1-1 provide the parts outside the CDR3, is GAGVSQSPRYKVTKRGQDVALRCDPISGHVSLYWYRQALGQGPEFLTYFNYEAQQDKSGLPNDRFSAERPEGSISTLTIQRTEQRDSAMYRCASSPRAGLAFFGQGTRLTVV.